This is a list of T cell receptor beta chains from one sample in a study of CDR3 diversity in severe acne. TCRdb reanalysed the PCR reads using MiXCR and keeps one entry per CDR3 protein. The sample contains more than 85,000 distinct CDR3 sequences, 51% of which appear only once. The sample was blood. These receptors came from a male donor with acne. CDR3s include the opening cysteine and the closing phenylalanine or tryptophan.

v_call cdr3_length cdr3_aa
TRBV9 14 CASSVLAVPGELFF
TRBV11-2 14 CASSQGLNTGELFF
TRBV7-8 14 CASTLAVSTDTQYF
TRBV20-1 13 CSAIEQGFTEAFF
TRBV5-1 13 CASSTGVGDTQYF
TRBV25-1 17 CASSEYIGMGNTGELFF
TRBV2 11 CAIINTGELFF
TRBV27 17 CASSSQGAILGHTEAFF
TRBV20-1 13 CSARASGGETQYF
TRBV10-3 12 CAIRQGDAGYTF
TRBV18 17 CASSPFSGGRGQETQYF
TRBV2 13 CASRGQEGGEAFF
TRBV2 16 CASSEAKGRGYQPQHF
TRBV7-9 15 CASSLVEGTGEKLFF
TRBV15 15 CATSRDIGGYHEQYF
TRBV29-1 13 CSVRDRVLHEQYF
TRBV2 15 CASSPRGIQSQEQYF
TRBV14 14 CASSQRRGSNEQFF
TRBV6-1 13 CASRAAYNSPLHF
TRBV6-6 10 CASIGGEAFF
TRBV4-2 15 CASSLTAAGGNEQFF
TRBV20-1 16 CSARAPGLVVYNEQFF
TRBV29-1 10 CSVNTGELFF
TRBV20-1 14 CSAGTGQAPYEQYF
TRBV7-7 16 CASSLDRAGAGNTIYF
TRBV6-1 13 CASWLGTSYEQYF